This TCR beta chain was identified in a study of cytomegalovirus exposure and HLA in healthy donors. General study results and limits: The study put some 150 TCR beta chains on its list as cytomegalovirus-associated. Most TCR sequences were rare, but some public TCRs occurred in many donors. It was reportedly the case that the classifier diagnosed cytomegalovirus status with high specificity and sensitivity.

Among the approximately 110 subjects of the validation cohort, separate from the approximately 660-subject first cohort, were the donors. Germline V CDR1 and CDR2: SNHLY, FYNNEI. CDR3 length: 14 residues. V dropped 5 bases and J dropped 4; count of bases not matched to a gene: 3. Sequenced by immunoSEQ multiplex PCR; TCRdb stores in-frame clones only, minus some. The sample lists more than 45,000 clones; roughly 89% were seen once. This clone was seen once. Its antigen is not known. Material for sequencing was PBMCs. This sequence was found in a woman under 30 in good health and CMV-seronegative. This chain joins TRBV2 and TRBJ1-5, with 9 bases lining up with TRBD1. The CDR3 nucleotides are TGTGCCAGCAGTTTACAGGGGGCGAATCAGCCCCAGCATTTT. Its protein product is CASSLQGANQPQHF.